The clone carrying this T cell receptor beta chain appeared once. These data are taken from a study of blood T cell repertoires in COVID-19. V was clipped by 5 bases and J by 5 bases; unmatched bases: 7. This CDR3 region has 14 residues. Germline CDR1 reads SEHNR; CDR2 reads FQNEAQ (reference sequence). Per the original data handling: Amplified reference gene primers provided the basis for estimating nucleated cell counts. Only in-frame clones appear in the TCRdb table, and some are missing; sequencing was by immunoSEQ multiplex PCR. V and J calls plus clone size are reproduced from that table; the DNA served to infer D and trimming. This table has some 220,000 clones, 70% to 90% appearing once.

The V call is TRBV7-9, the J call TRBJ1-1, with 8 bases that match TRBD1. Sequenced input: peripheral blood. This TCR was recovered from a man in his fifties or sixties who had recovered from COVID-19. The CDR3 loop reads CASSDRQGRTEAFF. The CDR3 coding sequence is TGTGCCAGCAGCGATCGACAGGGGAGGACTGAAGCTTTCTTT.